Below are 13 T cell receptor beta chains sequenced from a single sample in a study of OX40 agonist ivuxolimab in advanced cancers. TCRdb's table, derived via immunoSEQ multiplex PCR, lists solely in-frame clones and lacks some. The table includes tens of thousands of clones, around 87% detected once. The specimen comprised CD4+ or CD8+ T cells sorted from blood, sampled in a trial of the OX40 agonist ivuxolimab. These receptor sequences come from an adult with an advanced solid tumor such as melanoma, head and neck, liver or kidney cancer.

The rearrangement uses TRBV4-2 and TRBJ2-7; D is unclear. V was cut by 6 bases and J by 2 bases, with 14 bases left in between. Germline V lookup: CDR1 LGHNA, CDR2 YNFKEQ. CDR3 length: 14 residues. The CDR3 here is CASRPDLATYEQYF. DNA for the CDR3: TGTGCCAGCAGACCCGACCTCGCCACCTACGAGCAGTACTTC.

This clone was seen only once. The chain has TRBV29-1 and TRBJ2-2; 15 positions match TRBD2. Trimming cost V 4 bases and J 6 bases; bases outside gene matches: 12. The CDR3 consists of 18 residues. Germline V lookup: CDR1 SQVTM, CDR2 ANQGSEA. This CDR3 is CSVGRTSGRAGAPGELFF. CDR3 nucleotides: TGCAGCGTTGGAAGGACTAGCGGGAGGGCCGGTGCCCCCGGGGAGCTGTTTTTT.

The chain joins TRBV10-3 to TRBJ1-3; possible D gene TRBD1, 6 bases. Germline V gene sequence: CDR1 ENHRY, CDR2 SYGVKD. The V gene lost 2 bases and the J gene lost 0 bases, with 11 bases spanning the gap. This CDR3 has 16 amino acids. Written as DNA, the CDR3 is TGTGCCATCAGTGAGACGCAGGACAGCTCTGGAAACACCATATATTTT. Amino acids: CAISETQDSSGNTIYF.

The chain employs TRBV14 and TRBJ1-1; no firm D call. This CDR3 is 15 amino acids long. V was trimmed by 2 bases and J by 6 bases, leaving 16 bases between them. Germline CDR1 and CDR2: SGHDN and FVKESK. CDR3 loop: CASSQLWSSDAEAFF. In DNA form, the CDR3 reads TGTGCCAGCAGCCAACTTTGGAGTAGCGACGCTGAAGCTTTCTTT.

The table lists this clone with a count of one. This sequence joins TRBV5-4 and TRBJ2-2, with TRBD1 identical over 7 bases. V lost 4 bases and J lost 3; bases outside the gene matches: 6. The CDR3 runs to 15 residues. Per germline, CDR1 SGHNT and CDR2 YYREEE (reference sequence). The DNA for the CDR3 is TGTGCCAGCAGCCAAAGGACAGGAGACACCGGGGAGCTGTTTTTT. Translation gives CASSQRTGDTGELFF. Together with reference TRBV5-4 and TRBJ2-2, the CDR3 gives the full variable domain: ETGVTQSPTHLIKTRGQQVTLRCSSQSGHNTVSWYQQALGQGPQFIFQYYREEENGRGNFPPRFSGLQFPNYSSELNVNALELDDSALYLCASSQRTGDTGELFFGEGSRLTVL.

Here the CDR3 reads CASSLGQGMDTQYF. In DNA, the CDR3 is TGCGCCAGCAGCCTGGGACAGGGTATGGATACGCAGTATTTT. This rearrangement joins TRBV4-1 to TRBJ2-3, with 9 nucleotides matching TRBD1. Germline V gives CDR1 MGHRA, CDR2 YSYEKL. The J segment lost 6 bases and the V segment lost 4 bases, leaving 5 bases of the junction unmatched. The CDR3 runs to 14 residues.

The genes are TRBV2 and TRBJ2-7; TRBD2 aligns across 14 bases. Germline lookup yields CDR1 SNHLY and CDR2 FYNNEI. The CDR3 length is 17 residues. V lost 3 bases, J lost 3 bases, and 7 bases stayed unmatched. The CDR3 region has the DNA TGTGCCAGCAGTGAGCGGACTAGCGGGGGGCACCACTACGAGCAGTACTTC. It specifies CASSERTSGGHHYEQYF.

The chain recombines TRBV2 with TRBJ2-1, with D perhaps being TRBD1 or TRBD2 (6 bases each). The germline V and J ends were trimmed by 2 bases and 8 bases, with 10 bases remaining between them. This CDR3 contains 13 residues. CDR1 and CDR2 (germline): SNHLY, FYNNEI. Here the CDR3 DNA reads TGTGCCAGCAGTGAATCCGGGGGCTATGAGCAGTTCTTC. Translation gives CASSESGGYEQFF.

The chain combines TRBV11-2 with TRBJ2-1, with TRBD2 identical over 7 bases. The CDR3 has 16 amino acids. Per the germline V gene, CDR1 is SGHAT and CDR2 is FQNNGV. V shed 3 bases, J shed 4 bases, and the junction held 9 bases outside the gene matches. CDR3: CASSLTGTNEYNEQFF. The CDR3 DNA sequence: TGTGCCAGCAGCTTGACCGGGACTAACGAATACAATGAGCAGTTCTTC.

CDR3 nucleotides: TGTGCCAGCAGCGTCGGCAAAAGCACAGATACGCAGTATTTT. It yields the protein CASSVGKSTDTQYF. The rearrangement links TRBV9 to TRBJ2-3; D ambiguous. CDR1 is SGDLS, CDR2 YYNGEE, per germline. V shed 2 bases and J shed 0 bases, with 7 bases lying between them. The CDR3 consists of 14 residues.

The rearrangement joins TRBV7-9 to TRBJ2-1; 10 bases are shared with TRBD2. The CDR3 extends over 16 amino acids. V lost 4 bases, J lost 6 bases, and 9 bases stayed unmatched. Germline-derived CDR1 and CDR2 are SEHNR and FQNEAQ (reference sequence). The CDR3 is CASSWELAGLGNEQFF. The CDR3 DNA is TGTGCCAGCAGCTGGGAACTAGCGGGATTAGGCAATGAGCAGTTCTTC. The full variable domain, completed using reference TRBV7-9 and TRBJ2-1, is DTGVSQNPRHKITKRGQNVTFRCDPISEHNRLYWYRQTLGQGPEFLTYFQNEAQLEKSRLLSDRFSAERPKGSFSTLEIQRTEQGDSAMYLCASSWELAGLGNEQFFGPGTRLTVL.

The chain combines TRBV4-2 with TRBJ2-7; 8 nucleotides match TRBD2. The germline gives CDR1 LGHNA, CDR2 YNFKEQ. This CDR3 has 14 residues. J was trimmed by 3 bases and V by 4 bases; bases with no gene match: 5. The CDR3 region has the DNA TGTGCCAGCAGCCCTTGGCGGGGGGTCTACGAGCAGTACTTC. Translating gives CASSPWRGVYEQYF.

The chain uses TRBV6-5 and TRBJ1-4; maybe TRBD1 (6 bases). The CDR3 consists of 13 residues. Germline V gene lookup returns CDR1 MNHEY and CDR2 SVGAGI. The V end was cut by 8 bases, the J end by 7 bases, with 14 bases between. CDR3 protein: CASERQVLEKLFF. CDR3 coding DNA: TGTGCCAGCGAGAGACAGGTTCTTGAAAAACTGTTTTTT.